Shown below are 32 T cell receptor beta chains from a single sample sequenced in a study of T cell responses to AZD1222 COVID-19 vaccine. TCRdb keeps only in-frame clones here, not all; method: immunoSEQ multiplex PCR. The data contain under 100,000 clones, 92% of them seen just once; the ten biggest clones take up roughly 7%. The material sequenced was peripheral blood, taken on day 0 of MenACWY control vaccination. Every receptor here comes from an adult in good health.

The chain links TRBV6-6 to TRBJ1-6; D unclear. This CDR3 is built from 12 residues. Trimming removed 6 bases at V and 6 bases at J, with 6 bases between. Germline-derived CDR1 and CDR2 are MNHNY and SVGAGI (reference sequence). The CDR3 DNA reads TGTGCCAGCAGAGGAGGTAATTCACCCCTCCACTTT. It specifies CASRGGNSPLHF.

The CDR3 nucleotides read TGCAGTGTCGGGGACAGGGGTATTTCCCTGGGCGAGCAGTACTTC. Residues: CSVGDRGISLGEQYF. V and J are TRBV29-1 and TRBJ2-7, with TRBD1 matching 10 bases. This CDR3 spans 15 amino acids. Germline V gene sequence: CDR1 SQVTM, CDR2 ANQGSEA.

The J gene is TRBJ1-1, the V gene TRBV9; no firm D call. Trimming shortened V by 3 bases and J by 6 bases, and 12 bases separated the two germline ends. CDR3 length: 13 amino acids. The germline gives CDR1 SGDLS, CDR2 YYNGEE. CDR3 DNA sequence: TGTGCCAGCAGCGAGACGGCCAGCGCTGAAGCTTTCTTT. It translates to CASSETASAEAFF. Full variable domain (outside the CDR3, taken from reference TRBV9 and TRBJ1-1): DSGVTQTPKHLITATGQRVTLRCSPRSGDLSVYWYQQSLDQGLQFLIQYYNGEERAKGNILERFSAQQFPDLHSELNLSSLELGDSALYFCASSETASAEAFFGQGTRLTVV.

The chain couples TRBV6-5 to TRBJ2-7, with 7 bases that match TRBD1. The J segment lost 1 base and the V segment lost 3 bases, leaving 6 bases of the junction unmatched. Germline V gene lookup returns CDR1 MNHEY and CDR2 SVGAGI. The CDR3 covers 15 residues. The CDR3 coding sequence is TGTGCCAGCAGTTATAGACAGGGAGCGTCCTACGAGCAGTACTTC. The encoded protein is CASSYRQGASYEQYF.

The J gene is TRBJ2-2, the V gene TRBV12-3 or TRBV12-4; a possible D gene is TRBD1 (6 bases). V was clipped by 6 bases and J by 6 bases, with 8 bases between them. The CDR3 consists of 12 residues. CDR3 sequence reads: CASRKGAGELFF. The DNA for the CDR3 is TGTGCCAGCAGAAAGGGGGCCGGGGAGCTGTTTTTT.

The chain combines TRBV6-5 with TRBJ2-1; D possibly corresponds to TRBD1 (6 bases). The ends were cut back, 6 bases at V and 8 bases at J, with 11 bases in the middle. The V gene's germline CDR1 is MNHEY and CDR2 SVGAGI. The length of the CDR3 is 12 residues. The CDR3 coding sequence is TGTGCCAGCAGCGGCAGGGGATATGAGCAGTTCTTC. The encoded protein is CASSGRGYEQFF.

This rearrangement joins TRBV18 to TRBJ1-1; 7 bases match TRBD1. There are 13 residues in the CDR3. Looked up from germline, CDR1 is KGHSH and CDR2 is LQKENI. J gave up 3 bases and V 5 bases, and 3 bases lay outside the gene matches. The DNA for the CDR3 is TGTGCCAGCTCAACACAGGGGTACACTGAAGCTTTCTTT. Amino acids: CASSTQGYTEAFF.

The chain recombines TRBV11-1 with TRBJ1-1, with 9 bases aligning to TRBD1. The germline CDR1 and CDR2 sequences are SGHAT and FQDESV (reference sequence). The CDR3 covers 14 residues. V trimming: 4 bases; J trimming: 4 bases; junction bases outside the gene matches: 4. Here the CDR3 reads CASSSQGAGTEAFF. The CDR3 region has the DNA TGTGCCAGCAGCTCACAGGGGGCTGGCACTGAAGCTTTCTTT.

The genes are TRBV5-6 and TRBJ2-3; TRBD2 matches at 15 bases. The CDR3 spans 16 residues. V lost 4 bases, J lost 4 bases, and 4 bases stayed unmatched. Germline V CDR1 and CDR2: SGHDT, YYEEEE. The CDR3: CASSAGTSGRPDTQYF. In DNA, the CDR3 is TGTGCCAGCAGCGCCGGGACTAGCGGGAGGCCAGATACGCAGTATTTT.

As regards this clone: This sample also contains other DNA sequences that code for the same CDR3. This chain links TRBV9 with TRBJ2-3, with D possibly matching TRBD2 (5 bases). V was shortened by 0 bases and J by 0 bases, with 5 bases between the two germline ends. The CDR3 extends over 14 amino acids. Germline CDR1 SGDLS, CDR2 YYNGEE. CDR3 sequence (DNA): TGTGCCAGCAGCGTAGCGGGGAGCACAGATACGCAGTATTTT. Its protein product is CASSVAGSTDTQYF. Variable domain in full (rest from reference TRBV9 and TRBJ2-3): DSGVTQTPKHLITATGQRVTLRCSPRSGDLSVYWYQQSLDQGLQFLIQYYNGEERAKGNILERFSAQQFPDLHSELNLSSLELGDSALYFCASSVAGSTDTQYFGPGTRLTVL.

The chain is built from TRBV27 and TRBJ1-6; 9 bases match TRBD1. The CDR3 sequence is 16 residues long. With 5 bases clipped from V and 0 bases from J, the junction kept 2 bases outside the gene matches. The V gene's germline CDR1 is MNHEY and CDR2 SMNVEV (reference sequence). DNA for the CDR3: TGTGCCAGCAGTGTGACAGGGGGCTCCTATAATTCACCCCTCCACTTT. This gives the protein CASSVTGGSYNSPLHF.

Written as DNA, the CDR3 is TGTGCCAGCAGCTTGAAGGGCGCAGATACGCAGTATTTT. Amino acid sequence: CASSLKGADTQYF. The chain is built from TRBV7-9 and TRBJ2-3; the D is unclear. V lost 3 bases and J 4 bases, leaving 8 bases between the germline ends. CDR3 size: 13 residues. Germline values: CDR1 SEHNR, CDR2 FQNEAQ (reference sequence).

This chain links TRBV27 with TRBJ2-7; D may be TRBD2 (6 bases). The ends were cut back, 5 bases at V and 7 bases at J, with 18 bases in the middle. The CDR3 consists of 14 residues. Germline V lookup: CDR1 MNHEY, CDR2 SMNVEV (reference sequence). Here the CDR3 DNA reads TGTGCCAGCAGTAGGGCAGGAGGGCTACGGGAGCAGTACTTC. Amino acid sequence: CASSRAGGLREQYF.

The chain joins TRBV28 to TRBJ1-1; D might be TRBD1 (5 bases). V was pared by 6 bases and J by 7 bases, with 9 bases between. This CDR3 is built from 11 residues. Germline V gene sequence: CDR1 MDHEN, CDR2 SYDVKM. Here the CDR3 reads CASRATGEAFF. CDR3 nucleotide sequence: TGTGCCAGCAGAGCAACAGGTGAAGCTTTCTTT.

This clone appeared a few times. V is TRBV28 and J is TRBJ1-6; D remains ambiguous. The CDR3 is 13 amino acids. In germline, CDR1 is MDHEN, CDR2 SYDVKM. V was shortened by 6 bases and J by 2 bases, with 5 bases between the two germline ends. The CDR3 coding sequence is TGTGCCAGCAGCCGGCCCTATAATTCACCCCTCCACTTT. It yields the protein CASSRPYNSPLHF.

The chain is built from TRBV6-5 and TRBJ1-5, with TRBD1 as a possible D gene (6 bases). The germline CDR1 and CDR2 sequences are MNHEY and SVGAGI. This CDR3 contains 15 residues. V was clipped by 6 bases and J by 3 bases, with 15 bases between them. The CDR3 nucleotides read TGTGCCAGCAGCTTAAAAGGGGGTCTCAATCAGCCCCAGCATTTT. It codes for CASSLKGGLNQPQHF.

The J gene is TRBJ1-2, the V gene TRBV12-3 or TRBV12-4; 8 bases are a match to TRBD1. V was pared by 5 bases and J by 8 bases, with 4 bases of the junction left unmatched. The CDR3 is 12 residues long. The DNA for the CDR3 is TGTGCCAGCAGTCAGGGGGCGGAGGGCTACACCTTC. This sequence encodes CASSQGAEGYTF.

This clone has only a few counts. The chain uses TRBV3-1 (or the pseudogene TRBV3-2) and TRBJ2-7, with 11 bases lining up with TRBD2. With 6 bases clipped from V and 3 bases from J, the junction kept 7 bases outside the gene matches. CDR3 length: 15 residues. CDR1 and CDR2 from the germline V gene are LGHDT and YNNKEL (reference sequence). The CDR3 spells CASRATSGSVYEQYF. The CDR3 region has the DNA TGTGCCAGCAGAGCAACTAGCGGGAGTGTCTACGAGCAGTACTTC.

The chain combines TRBV12-5 with TRBJ2-1, with 14 positions matching TRBD2. The germline V gene encodes CDR1 LGHNT and CDR2 FRNRAP. The CDR3 is 16 amino acids. V lost 1 base and J lost 9; bases outside the gene matches: 5. Here the CDR3 reads CASGLGTSGGRIEQFF. The CDR3 DNA reads TGTGCTAGTGGTTTGGGGACTAGCGGGGGGCGAATTGAGCAGTTCTTC. Variable domain in full (rest from reference TRBV12-5 and TRBJ2-1): DARVTQTPRHKVTEMGQEVTMRCQPILGHNTVFWYRQTMMQGLELLAYFRNRAPLDDSGMPKDRFSAEMPDATLATLKIQPSEPRDSAVYFCASGLGTSGGRIEQFFGPGTRLTVL.

The genes are TRBV11-2 and TRBJ1-2, with D tentatively TRBD1 (6 bases). Per the germline V gene, CDR1 is SGHAT and CDR2 is FQNNGV. This CDR3 has 15 residues. Trimming took 5 bases from V and 4 from J, leaving 17 bases between them. Written as DNA, the CDR3 is TGTGCCAGCAGCCCGGAGACAGGCGTCCCCTATGGCTACACCTTC. It encodes CASSPETGVPYGYTF.

The V call is TRBV24-1, the J call TRBJ2-1; TRBD1 agrees at 10 bases. The CDR3 has 16 residues. V gave up 6 bases and J gave up 2 bases; unmatched junction bases: 6. Germline V lookup: CDR1 KGHDR, CDR2 SFDVKD. The CDR3 is CATSQPGTGAYNEQFF. The CDR3 DNA follows: TGTGCCACCAGTCAACCTGGGACAGGGGCCTACAATGAGCAGTTCTTC.

This chain joins TRBV6-5 and TRBJ2-3; no firm D call. Trimming removed 6 bases from V and 4 bases from J, with 11 bases in between. The CDR3 totals 13 residues. Per germline, CDR1 MNHEY and CDR2 SVGAGI. Here the CDR3 reads CASSVEFADTQYF. For the CDR3, the DNA is TGTGCCAGCAGCGTAGAGTTTGCAGATACGCAGTATTTT.

The chain uses TRBV3-1 (or the pseudogene TRBV3-2) and TRBJ2-7; a weak D match, TRBD1 (5 bases). In germline, CDR1 is LGHDT, CDR2 YNNKEL (reference sequence). V shed 1 base and J shed 3 bases, with 16 bases lying between them. This CDR3 has 16 amino acids. The CDR3 spells CASSQGIPGRDYEQYF. For the CDR3, the DNA is TGTGCCAGCAGCCAAGGAATCCCGGGCAGGGACTACGAGCAGTACTTC.

This clone was detected only once. The chain couples TRBV5-5 to TRBJ1-6, with 7 bases matching TRBD1. Germline V lookup: CDR1 SGHKS, CDR2 YYEKEE (reference sequence). The CDR3 is made up of 14 amino acids. V was pared by 0 bases and J by 6 bases, with 0 bases of the junction left unmatched. The CDR3 nucleotides read TGTGCCAGCAGCTTGGAGGGGGCTAATTCACCCCTCCACTTT. It specifies CASSLEGANSPLHF. The variable domain in full, with the rest retrieved from reference TRBV5-5 and TRBJ1-6, is DAGVTQSPTHLIKTRGQQVTLRCSPISGHKSVSWYQQVLGQGPQFIFQYYEKEERGRGNFPDRFSARQFPNYSSELNVNALLLGDSALYLCASSLEGANSPLHFGNGTRLTVT.

The chain links TRBV28 to TRBJ2-3, with 7 bases aligning to TRBD2. V lost 5 bases, J lost 2 bases, and 10 bases stayed unmatched. CDR1 and CDR2 from the germline V gene are MDHEN and SYDVKM. This CDR3 has 16 residues. The CDR3: CASSPTGERDTDTQYF. The CDR3 DNA reads TGTGCCAGCAGTCCCACTGGGGAGCGGGACACAGATACGCAGTATTTT.

This CDR3 reads CASSPQGSLNYGYTF. The CDR3 bases are TGTGCCAGCAGTCCGCAGGGGAGCCTTAACTATGGCTACACCTTC. The chain is built from TRBV27 and TRBJ1-2, with D possibly being TRBD1 (6 bases). CDR1 and CDR2 from the germline V gene are MNHEY and SMNVEV (reference sequence). Trimming took 5 bases from V and 1 from J, leaving 14 bases between them. CDR3 length equals 15 residues.

J is TRBJ2-3 and V is TRBV7-8, with D uncertain. The V gene's germline CDR1 is SGHVS and CDR2 FQNEAQ. CDR3 length: 15 residues. The V end was cut by 5 bases, the J end by 4 bases, with 16 bases between. The CDR3 coding sequence is TGTGCCAGCAGCACCGACACCGTTTATCCAGATACGCAGTATTTT. Protein: CASSTDTVYPDTQYF.

Comment on this clone: The junction departs from germline at one end; a sequencing error may be responsible. The chain uses TRBV5-8 and TRBJ1-1; D not certain. Germline V CDR1 and CDR2: SGHTS, YDEGEE. The CDR3 runs to 12 residues. CDR3 region: CVDADRNTEAFF. CDR3 coding DNA: TGCGTCGACGCTGACCGTAACACTGAAGCTTTCTTT.

The chain has TRBV6-6 and TRBJ1-2; TRBD1 aligns across 7 bases. Germline values: CDR1 MNHNY, CDR2 SVGAGI (reference sequence). CDR3 size: 14 residues. J lost 8 bases, V lost 3 bases, and 9 bases had no gene match. CDR3 in amino acids: CASSYSDRAGGYTF. Here the CDR3 DNA reads TGTGCCAGCAGTTATTCTGACAGGGCTGGGGGCTACACCTTC.

The table lists this clone with a count of one. The chain uses TRBV20-1 and TRBJ2-1, with 11 nucleotides matching TRBD2. The CDR3 is made up of 15 amino acids. Unmatched junction bases numbered 6, after V lost 3 bases and J lost 5 bases. From germline, CDR1 is DFQATT and CDR2 SNEGSKA (reference sequence). The CDR3 nucleotides read TGCAGTGCTAGTGGGCTAGCGGGAGGCAACAATGAGCAGTTCTTC. Translating gives CSASGLAGGNNEQFF.

V usage is TRBV19 and J usage is TRBJ1-2; 10 bases are a match to TRBD1. In germline, CDR1 is LNHDA, CDR2 SQIVND (reference sequence). V lost 4 bases to trimming and J lost 7 bases; unmatched junction nucleotides: 9. The CDR3 is 15 amino acids. CDR3 DNA sequence: TGTGCCAGTAGTAACGGACGGGACAGGGGCCGTGGCTACACCTTC. Translation: CASSNGRDRGRGYTF.

The chain recombines TRBV7-9 with TRBJ2-4; 10 nucleotides line up with TRBD1. Looked up from germline, CDR1 is SEHNR and CDR2 is FQNEAQ (reference sequence). The junction had 8 bases not matched to a gene; V was cut back by 5 bases and J by 4 bases. This CDR3 contains 16 residues. CDR3 in amino acids: CASSLSDRGAKNIQYF. The CDR3 nucleotides are TGTGCCAGCAGCCTCTCGGACAGGGGGGCTAAAAACATTCAGTACTTC.